A selection of T cell receptor beta chains follows, all from one sample in a study of HIV-infected patients and healthy controls. Each CDR3 protein gets one entry after TCRdb re-called the 5' RACE reads with MiXCR. The table has tens of thousands of distinct CDR3 sequences, roughly a sixth seen once. The specimen sequenced was CD4+ T cells from blood. The receptors were sampled from a human donor in good health. The CDR3 runs from the conserved cysteine through the conserved F or W. Fields, in order: J gene, clone size, V gene, D gene, CDR3 protein, CDR3 DNA. A D gene is named only where the DNA matches it firmly. Some rows mark clone size as missing; the rest say once, few, many or name a class of expanded clone.

>TRBJ2-3|few|TRBV4-3|-
CAAGGTDTQYF
TGCGCCGCGGGCGGCACAGATACGCAGTATTTT
>TRBJ2-3|few|TRBV7-2|TRBD2
CASSLYPSGRYLTDTQYF
TGTGCCAGCAGCTTATATCCTAGCGGGAGGTATCTCACAGATACGCAGTATTTT
>TRBJ2-2|many|TRBV19|TRBD1
CASSLGQGGIGELFF
TGTGCCAGTAGTCTGGGACAGGGGGGAATCGGGGAGCTGTTTTTT
>TRBJ1-2|-|TRBV7-9|TRBD1
CASSLAGTANYGYTF
TGTGCCAGCAGCTTAGCGGGGACAGCTAACTATGGCTACACCTTC
>TRBJ2-2|few|TRBV20-1|-
CSAGVRETGELFF
TGCAGTGCGGGCGTCAGGGAAACCGGGGAGCTGTTTTTT
>TRBJ2-3|few|TRBV7-2|TRBD1
CASSFVGTAGTDTQYF
TGTGCCAGCAGCTTCGTGGGGACAGCGGGCACAGATACGCAGTATTTT
>TRBJ2-7|many|TRBV20-1|-
CSASGGVRSDLYEQYF
TGCAGTGCTAGTGGAGGGGTGCGCAGTGACTTATACGAGCAGTACTTC
>TRBJ2-7|-|TRBV4-3|-
CASSQGGSGKYEQYF
TGCGCCAGCAGCCAAGGCGGTAGCGGCAAGTACGAGCAGTACTTC
>TRBJ1-1|few|TRBV12-3/TRBV12-4|TRBD1
CASSWTGGHTEAFF
TGTGCCAGCAGTTGGACAGGGGGGCACACTGAAGCTTTCTTT
>TRBJ1-4|many|TRBV7-9|-
CASSLLTATNEKLFF
TGTGCCAGCAGCTTATTGACAGCAACTAATGAAAAACTGTTTTTT
>TRBJ1-4|-|TRBV20-1|TRBD1
CSAYRTGDEKLFF
TGCAGTGCCTACCGGACAGGGGATGAAAAACTGTTTTTT
>TRBJ1-1|-|TRBV12-3/TRBV12-4|-
CASSTAGANTEAFF
TGTGCCAGCAGTACGGCGGGCGCGAACACTGAAGCTTTCTTT
>TRBJ2-1|-|TRBV18|-
CASSIALPPPYNEQFF
TGTGCCAGCTCCATTGCCCTCCCTCCCCCCTACAATGAGCAGTTCTTC
>TRBJ2-5|few|TRBV7-3|TRBD2
CASSLGGVGQETQYF
TGTGCCAGCAGCCTGGGGGGGGTGGGCCAAGAGACCCAGTACTTC
>TRBJ2-7|-|TRBV6-2/TRBV6-3|-
CASSYLSGRALGNYEQYF
TGTGCCAGCAGTTACTTAAGTGGCAGGGCACTCGGTAACTACGAGCAGTACTTC
>TRBJ2-3|few|TRBV7-3|-
CASSLTLSDTQYF
TGTGCCAGCAGCTTAACTCTAAGTGATACGCAGTATTTT
>TRBJ1-1|-|TRBV12-3/TRBV12-4|TRBD1
CASSPRTGGNTEAFF
TGTGCCAGCAGCCCTCGGACAGGGGGGAACACTGAAGCTTTCTTT
>TRBJ2-6|many|TRBV7-2|TRBD2
CASSPSGVSGANVLTF
TGTGCCAGCAGCCCGAGCGGGGTCTCTGGGGCCAACGTCCTGACTTTC
>TRBJ2-7|few|TRBV14|TRBD2
CASSQTGLAGIEQYF
TGTGCCAGCAGCCAGACAGGACTAGCGGGAATAGAGCAGTACTTC
>TRBJ2-3|-|TRBV3-1|-
CASSQGQGRGLSTDTQYF
TGTGCCAGCAGCCAAGGGCAGGGTAGAGGACTGAGCACAGATACGCAGTATTTT
>TRBJ2-7|-|TRBV5-6|-
CASSRMTGRYFYEQYF
TGTGCCAGCAGCAGGATGACAGGCCGATACTTCTACGAGCAGTACTTC
>TRBJ1-1|-|TRBV6-2/TRBV6-3|TRBD1
CASSYSKETGRNTEAFF
TGTGCCAGCAGTTACTCGAAAGAGACAGGGAGGAACACTGAAGCTTTCTTT
>TRBJ2-6|-|TRBV5-1|-
CASSVAGVRSGANVLTF
TGCGCCAGCAGCGTGGCCGGGGTCCGCTCTGGGGCCAACGTCCTGACTTTC
>TRBJ2-3|few|TRBV5-1|-
CASSLESSRADTQYF
TGCGCCAGCAGCTTGGAGTCTAGCCGCGCAGATACGCAGTATTTT
>TRBJ1-2|-|TRBV5-6|-
CASSLTVGVTDGYTF
TGTGCCAGCAGCTTAACTGTTGGGGTGACAGACGGCTACACCTTC
>TRBJ1-1|-|TRBV7-8|-
CDSSLPGVYSEAFF
TGTGACAGCAGCTTACCAGGGGTTTACAGTGAAGCTTTCTTT
>TRBJ2-7|-|TRBV12-3/TRBV12-4|-
CASTKTQGGGYEQYF
TGTGCCAGCACCAAAACCCAGGGTGGGGGCTACGAGCAGTACTTC
>TRBJ2-1|few|TRBV3-1|-
CASSQVPDTENEFF
TGTGCCAGCAGCCAAGTACCGGACACCGAAAATGAGTTCTTC
>TRBJ2-5|-|TRBV11-2|TRBD2
CASSFASGAETQYF
TGTGCCAGCAGCTTCGCTAGCGGGGCAGAGACCCAGTACTTC
>TRBJ1-1|many|TRBV7-2|-
CASSLVRARNTEAFF
TGTGCCAGCAGCTTAGTCAGGGCCAGAAACACTGAAGCTTTCTTT
>TRBJ1-1|few|TRBV18|-
CASLREGRGTEAFF
TGTGCCAGCCTGAGGGAGGGCAGGGGCACTGAAGCTTTCTTT
>TRBJ2-7|few|TRBV29-1|-
CSVAGTYEQYF
TGCAGCGTTGCCGGGACCTACGAGCAGTACTTC
>TRBJ2-7|many|TRBV11-2|TRBD2
CASRRLAGTSYEQYF
TGTGCCAGCAGAAGACTAGCGGGGACCTCCTACGAGCAGTACTTC
>TRBJ2-7|many|TRBV20-1|TRBD2
CSARAFSSGGINEQYF
TGCAGTGCTAGAGCTTTTTCTTCGGGAGGAATCAACGAGCAGTACTTC
>TRBJ2-7|few|TRBV15|TRBD2
CATSRAREGPYEQYF
TGTGCCACCAGCAGAGCGAGGGAGGGACCCTACGAGCAGTACTTC
>TRBJ1-4|few|TRBV2|TRBD1
CASSVGQGNEKLFF
TGTGCCAGCAGTGTGGGACAGGGAAATGAAAAACTGTTTTTT
>TRBJ2-3|many|TRBV12-3/TRBV12-4|-
CASRESTDTQYF
TGTGCCAGCAGGGAGAGCACAGATACGCAGTATTTT
>TRBJ2-7|many|TRBV24-1|TRBD1
CATSAHGTETWDEQYF
TGTGCCACCAGTGCTCACGGGACAGAGACTTGGGACGAGCAGTACTTC
>TRBJ2-5|few|TRBV12-3/TRBV12-4|-
CASSFLPAKRKKETQYF
TGTGCCAGCAGTTTTCTGCCGGCGAAGCGTAAGAAAGAGACCCAGTACTTC
>TRBJ1-6|few|TRBV12-3/TRBV12-4|-
CASSPQGLGNSPLHF
TGTGCCAGCAGCCCGCAGGGGCTGGGTAATTCACCCCTCCACTTT
>TRBJ2-4|-|TRBV11-3|-
CASSLAGQYRNIQYF
TGTGCCAGCAGCTTGGCGGGACAGTACCGGAACATTCAGTACTTC
>TRBJ2-7|many|TRBV29-1|-
CSVERPGRDEQYF
TGCAGCGTCGAAAGACCGGGGCGCGACGAGCAGTACTTC
>TRBJ2-1|-|TRBV15|TRBD2
CATSREGGGAHSEQFF
TGTGCCACCAGCAGAGAAGGCGGGGGGGCCCACAGTGAGCAGTTCTTC
>TRBJ2-2|many|TRBV20-1|-
CMDGQNTGELFF
TGCATGGACGGACAGAACACCGGGGAGCTGTTTTTT
>TRBJ2-1|-|TRBV7-2|TRBD2
CASSLASGSGLNEQFF
TGTGCCAGCAGCTTAGCCAGCGGGAGCGGTCTCAATGAGCAGTTCTTC
>TRBJ2-1|few|TRBV5-1|-
CASKFSSPRDAQFF
TGCGCCAGCAAATTCTCCTCCCCGCGAGACGCGCAGTTCTTC
>TRBJ2-1|many|TRBV29-1|-
CSVGIYNEQFF
TGCAGCGTTGGGATATACAATGAGCAGTTCTTC
>TRBJ2-5|-|TRBV5-1|-
CASPPQGSQTQYF
TGCGCCAGCCCCCCCCAAGGTTCTCAGACCCAGTACTTC
>TRBJ1-2|medium-sized|TRBV18|TRBD1
CASSPGQGYGYTF
TGTGCCAGCTCACCTGGACAGGGCTATGGCTACACCTTC
>TRBJ2-5|few|TRBV6-2/TRBV6-3|TRBD1
CASIGTATPRGTQYF
TGTGCCAGCATTGGGACAGCTACCCCAAGAGGGACCCAGTACTTC